These T cell receptor beta chains were read from a single sample in a study of blood T cell repertoires in COVID-19. Clones were read by immunoSEQ multiplex PCR, and TCRdb kept only the in-frame ones, dropping some. Among about half a million clones listed, 80% to 90% were seen once. Sequencing was performed on peripheral blood. Receptors originate from a human donor in a cohort sampled during active COVID-19. Each CDR3 is given with its conserved first and last residue. Each record gives: V gene, J gene, CDR3 length, D gene, CDR3 protein, CDR3 DNA. D genes are given only for firm matches.

>TRBV24-1|TRBJ2-1|20|TRBD2
CATSDQAGTSGQSSYNEQFF
TGTGCCACCAGTGATCAAGCCGGGACTAGCGGGCAGAGCTCCTACAATGAGCAGTTCTTC
>TRBV6-5|TRBJ2-5|15|.
CASSYSKDYQETQYF
TGTGCCAGCAGTTACTCGAAGGACTACCAAGAGACCCAGTACTTC
>TRBV5-1|TRBJ2-1|14|TRBD2
CASSLGGRDNEQFF
TGCGCCAGCAGCTTGGGAGGGAGGGACAATGAGCAGTTCTTC
>TRBV5-1|TRBJ2-1|16|TRBD1
CASSYRGQGSYNEQFF
TGCGCCAGCAGCTACAGGGGGCAAGGGTCCTACAATGAGCAGTTCTTC
>TRBV6-5|TRBJ2-3|14|.
CASSPTRLTDTQYF
TGTGCCAGCAGTCCCACTAGGCTCACAGATACGCAGTATTTT
>TRBV28|TRBJ1-2|15|.
CASRLGRGETYGYTF
TGTGCCAGCAGACTGGGGCGGGGGGAGACTTATGGCTACACCTTC
>TRBV10-3|TRBJ2-2|16|TRBD2
CAIKGVGTSGTGELFF
TGTGCCATCAAAGGGGTCGGGACTAGCGGGACCGGGGAGCTGTTTTTT
>TRBV25-1|TRBJ1-1|14|.
CASRTGGPNTEAFF
TGTGCCAGCCGGACGGGGGGGCCAAACACTGAAGCTTTCTTT
>TRBV25-1|TRBJ2-3|15|TRBD1
CASSAGQGAPDTQYF
TGTGCCAGTAGTGCCGGACAGGGTGCGCCAGATACGCAGTATTTT
>TRBV5-8|TRBJ1-1|15|TRBD1
CASSLNGQAGTEAFF
TGTGCCAGCAGCTTGAACGGACAGGCGGGAACTGAAGCTTTCTTT
>TRBV5-1|TRBJ1-4|14|.
CASTQGATNEKLFF
TGCGCCAGCACACAGGGTGCAACTAATGAAAAACTGTTTTTT
>TRBV28|TRBJ2-1|12|.
CASMGLYNEQFF
TGTGCCAGCATGGGACTCTACAATGAGCAGTTCTTC
>TRBV7-3|TRBJ1-5|15|.
CASSFAGGTNQPQHF
TGTGCCAGCAGCTTCGCGGGGGGGACCAATCAGCCCCAGCATTTT
>TRBV5-4|TRBJ2-2|17|TRBD2
CASSLPGLAEVAGELFF
TGTGCCAGCAGCCTCCCCGGGCTAGCGGAAGTCGCCGGGGAGCTGTTTTTT
>TRBV30|TRBJ2-3|15|TRBD2
CAWSVRRELGDTQYF
TGTGCCTGGAGTGTACGGCGGGAGCTCGGAGATACGCAGTATTTT
>TRBV18|TRBJ1-1|14|TRBD1
CASSPTDRVAEAFF
TGTGCCAGCTCACCCACCGACAGGGTCGCTGAAGCTTTCTTT
>TRBV28|TRBJ2-3|17|.
CASRPEASARIGDTQYF
TGTGCCAGCCGACCGGAAGCTAGCGCCCGTATTGGAGATACGCAGTATTTT
>TRBV28|TRBJ2-4|14|.
CASRPTIGGGIQYF
TGTGCCAGCAGACCAACGATCGGGGGTGGCATTCAGTACTTC
>TRBV15|TRBJ1-1|12|.
CATSRFPTEAFF
TGTGCCACCTCTAGGTTCCCCACTGAAGCTTTCTTT
>TRBV2|TRBJ1-1|14|.
CASRPQLLNTEAFF
TGTGCCAGCCGCCCACAGCTACTGAACACTGAAGCTTTCTTT
>TRBV7-2|TRBJ2-7|17|TRBD2
CASSFLGGAISSYEQYF
TGTGCCAGCAGCTTCCTCGGGGGGGCAATAAGCTCCTACGAGCAGTACTTC